These T cell receptor beta chains were read from a single sample in a study of PD-1 blockade in classical Hodgkin lymphoma. Sequencing used immunoSEQ multiplex PCR; TCRdb keeps in-frame clones, though not all of them. The repertoire consists of some 33,000 clones, with about 81% occurring once and the leading ten covering roughly 15%. The sample here was peripheral blood mononuclear cells (PBMCs), taken before the fourth cycle of nivolumab. All receptors come from a human donor with classical Hodgkin lymphoma. Both conserved end residues are part of each CDR3. Fields, in order: clone size, J gene, CDR3 length, V gene, D gene, CDR3 protein, CDR3 DNA. The D gene is left open where the match is weak. Some rows mark clone size as missing; the rest say once, few, many or name a class of expanded clone.

>.|TRBJ2-1|12|TRBV29-1|.
CSVERTWNEQFF
TGCAGCGTGGAAAGGACTTGGAATGAGCAGTTCTTC
>few|TRBJ1-2|15|TRBV6-1|TRBD1
CASSEDTGQTYGYTF
TGTGCCAGCAGTGAAGATACGGGACAGACCTATGGCTACACCTTC
>.|TRBJ1-2|14|TRBV9|.
CASSLGPPNPGYTF
TGTGCCAGCAGCTTGGGACCTCCTAACCCGGGCTACACCTTC
>.|TRBJ1-3|13|TRBV30|.
CAWSLMGGNTIYF
TGTGCCTGGAGTCTCATGGGTGGAAACACCATATATTTT
>.|TRBJ2-2|14|TRBV2|.
CASSVWGTTGELFF
TGTGCCAGCAGTGTTTGGGGGACTACCGGGGAGCTGTTTTTT
>.|TRBJ2-7|12|TRBV2|.
CASSLGVYEQYF
TGTGCCAGCAGCCTAGGGGTGTACGAGCAGTACTTC
>.|TRBJ2-1|14|TRBV7-9|TRBD2
CASSSRGASGRQFF
TGTGCCAGCAGCTCCCGTGGGGCTAGCGGACGGCAGTTCTTC
>.|TRBJ2-3|15|TRBV6-5|TRBD2
CASSFRGGLTDTQYF
TGTGCCAGCAGTTTCCGGGGGGGTCTCACAGATACGCAGTATTTT
>few|TRBJ2-1|17|TRBV5-6|TRBD1
CASRKGQVLQLQSEQFF
TGTGCCAGCAGAAAGGGACAGGTTCTCCAACTACAGAGCGAGCAGTTCTTC
>.|TRBJ1-1|13|TRBV27|.
CASSLYRTTEAFF
TGTGCCAGCAGTTTATACAGGACTACTGAAGCTTTCTTT
>.|TRBJ2-1|15|TRBV7-2|TRBD2
CASSLGSGGSGEQFF
TGTGCCAGCAGCTTAGGTAGCGGGGGGTCGGGTGAGCAGTTCTTC
>.|TRBJ2-7|15|TRBV4-2|.
CASSLGLSGSYEQYF
TGTGCCAGCAGCCTAGGACTCAGCGGATCCTACGAGCAGTACTTC
>.|TRBJ2-1|13|TRBV7-2|.
CASSFRGGNEQFF
TGTGCCAGCAGCTTCAGGGGAGGGAATGAGCAGTTCTTC
>.|TRBJ2-1|17|TRBV5-4|TRBD2
CASSSWTSGRAGNEQFF
TGTGCCAGCAGCTCCTGGACTAGCGGGAGGGCGGGAAATGAGCAGTTCTTC
>.|TRBJ2-3|18|TRBV11-3|TRBD2
CASSLGAGGLGLSDTQYF
TGTGCCAGCAGCTTAGGAGCGGGGGGCCTGGGCCTTTCAGATACGCAGTATTTT
>.|TRBJ2-7|15|TRBV7-9|.
CASSPRNALVSEQYF
TGTGCCAGCAGCCCCCGCAATGCCCTGGTCTCCGAGCAGTACTTC
>.|TRBJ1-3|18|TRBV7-6|.
CASSLGDGRRLWRNTIYF
TGTGCCAGCAGTTTAGGGGACGGTCGAAGGCTCTGGAGAAACACCATATATTTT
>.|TRBJ1-5|15|TRBV11-2|.
CASSFSPGSNQPQHF
TGTGCCAGCAGCTTTTCTCCGGGAAGCAATCAGCCCCAGCATTTT
>.|TRBJ1-1|15|TRBV5-4|TRBD1
CASRVKGQLNTEAFF
TGTGCCAGCAGGGTTAAGGGACAGCTAAACACTGAAGCTTTCTTT
>.|TRBJ2-1|14|TRBV5-1|.
CASSQDSSNSGQFF
TGCGCCAGCAGCCAGGACAGCAGCAACAGTGGGCAGTTCTTC
>.|TRBJ2-3|15|TRBV9|.
CASSAEPTSTDTQYF
TGTGCCAGCAGCGCAGAACCCACTAGCACAGATACGCAGTATTTT
>.|TRBJ2-5|12|TRBV2|TRBD2
CASSENGRAQYF
TGTGCCAGCAGTGAAAACGGGAGGGCCCAGTACTTC
>.|TRBJ1-5|15|TRBV19|.
CASSSPTRGNQPQHF
TGTGCCAGTAGTTCGCCTACTCGGGGGAATCAGCCCCAGCATTTT
>.|TRBJ2-5|16|TRBV18|.
CASSPPETRRWETQYF
TGTGCCAGCTCACCACCGGAGACTAGGAGGTGGGAGACCCAGTACTTC
>.|TRBJ2-2|16|TRBV28|.
CASRASLDSNTGELFF
TGTGCCAGCAGGGCATCCCTAGACAGTAACACCGGGGAGCTGTTTTTT
>.|TRBJ2-1|15|TRBV7-8|.
CASSTAGQSYNEQFF
TGTGCCAGCAGCACCGCGGGACAGAGCTACAATGAGCAGTTCTTC
>few|TRBJ1-1|13|TRBV2|.
CASRSQGSTEAFF
TGTGCCAGCAGGTCCCAGGGATCCACTGAAGCTTTCTTT
>.|TRBJ2-1|16|TRBV27|.
CASSLSRLSSYNEQFF
TGTGCCAGCAGTTTAAGCAGGCTTAGCTCCTACAATGAGCAGTTCTTC
>.|TRBJ2-7|17|TRBV5-4|TRBD2
CASSSAESGLAGNEQYF
TGTGCCAGCAGCTCTGCAGAATCGGGACTAGCGGGAAACGAGCAGTACTTC
>.|TRBJ1-4|15|TRBV5-1|.
CASSLGGAKGEKLFF
TGCGCCAGCAGCTTGGGTGGGGCTAAGGGCGAAAAACTGTTTTTT
>.|TRBJ1-2|13|TRBV6-1|.
CASIERALRGYTF
TGTGCCAGCATTGAAAGGGCCCTTCGTGGCTACACCTTC
>.|TRBJ2-3|17|TRBV7-6|TRBD2
CASSLVLLSGRTDTQYF
TGTGCCAGCAGCTTAGTCCTTCTTAGCGGGCGCACAGATACGCAGTATTTT
>.|TRBJ1-5|13|TRBV19|.
CASSIRVGQPQHF
TGTGCCAGTAGTATCAGGGTGGGCCAGCCCCAGCATTTT
>.|TRBJ1-1|14|TRBV9|.
CASSVGGLGTEAFF
TGTGCCAGCAGCGTAGGGGGACTTGGCACTGAAGCTTTCTTT